This T cell receptor beta chain is from a study of blood T cell repertoires in COVID-19. About the research overall: The United States, Italy and Spain provided the acute and convalescent COVID-19 samples. T cells, B-cell-depleted T cells, or PBMCs provided the cDNA or gDNA that served as material.

Authors' data handling: Quantification of nucleated cells was approximated via reference gene primer amplification. Clones were read by immunoSEQ multiplex PCR, and TCRdb kept only the in-frame ones, dropping some. Clonal size and the V and J genes are those of that table, whereas D and trimming came from the DNA. Among about 140,000 clones, approximately 90% were seen once, and the ten largest hold 11%. Germline CDR1 and CDR2: MNHNY and SVGAGI (reference sequence). Losses at the gene ends were 6 bases for V and 1 base for J; bases not matched to a gene: 8. The CDR3 length is 15 residues. This clone was seen a single time.

The source is a woman aged 80 or over with acute or convalescent COVID-19. V and J are TRBV6-6 and TRBJ1-2, with 7 bases aligning to TRBD1. Sequencing used peripheral blood. The CDR3 is CASRNPGQLNYGYTF. The CDR3 DNA reads as TGTGCCAGCAGAAATCCGGGACAGCTTAACTATGGCTACACCTTC.